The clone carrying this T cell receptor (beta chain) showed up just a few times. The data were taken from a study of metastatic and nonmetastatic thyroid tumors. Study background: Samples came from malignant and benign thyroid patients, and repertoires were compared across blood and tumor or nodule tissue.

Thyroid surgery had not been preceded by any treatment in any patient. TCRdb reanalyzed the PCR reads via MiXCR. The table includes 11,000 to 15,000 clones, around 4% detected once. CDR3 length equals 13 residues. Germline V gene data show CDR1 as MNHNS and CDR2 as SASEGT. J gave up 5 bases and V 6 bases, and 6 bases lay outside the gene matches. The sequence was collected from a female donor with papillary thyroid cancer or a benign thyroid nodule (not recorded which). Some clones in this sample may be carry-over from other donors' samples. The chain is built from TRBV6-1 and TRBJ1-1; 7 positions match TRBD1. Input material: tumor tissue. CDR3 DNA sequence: TGTGCCAGCAGGGAAACAGGGGTTACTGAAGCTTTCTTT. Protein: CASRETGVTEAFF.